These 18 T cell receptor beta chains share one sample of origin, sequenced in a study of blood T cell repertoires in COVID-19. The data were produced by immunoSEQ multiplex PCR, yet TCRdb's version contains in-frame clones alone and is incomplete. Of about 210,000 clones listed, 84% are singletons. Sequences were obtained from peripheral blood. The receptors shown here come from a woman between 50 and 59 years old with active or convalescent COVID-19.

The chain joins TRBV5-5 to TRBJ2-7, with 8 bases fitting TRBD2. Per the germline V gene, CDR1 is SGHKS and CDR2 is YYEKEE (reference sequence). The V gene end was trimmed by 1 base and the J gene end by 5 bases; junction bases not matched to a gene: 5. CDR3 length: 14 amino acids. The CDR3: CASSLTGGRNEQYF. DNA of the CDR3: TGTGCCAGCAGCTTGACGGGAGGGAGAAACGAGCAGTACTTC. Full variable domain (rest looked up from reference TRBV5-5 and TRBJ2-7): DAGVTQSPTHLIKTRGQQVTLRCSPISGHKSVSWYQQVLGQGPQFIFQYYEKEERGRGNFPDRFSARQFPNYSSELNVNALLLGDSALYLCASSLTGGRNEQYFGPGTRLTVT.

The rearrangement links TRBV5-4 to TRBJ2-1; 14 bases align to TRBD2. There are 16 residues in the CDR3. Germline trimming cut 5 bases from V and 13 bases from J; bases unmatched to any gene: 14. Germline values: CDR1 SGHNT, CDR2 YYREEE (reference sequence). This CDR3 reads CASRPPGLAGAETQFF. The CDR3 nucleotides read TGTGCCAGCAGGCCACCGGGACTAGCGGGGGCCGAGACTCAGTTCTTC. The full variable domain, rest sourced from reference TRBV5-4 and TRBJ2-1, is ETGVTQSPTHLIKTRGQQVTLRCSSQSGHNTVSWYQQALGQGPQFIFQYYREEENGRGNFPPRFSGLQFPNYSSELNVNALELDDSALYLCASRPPGLAGAETQFFGPGTRLTVL.

V gene TRBV7-9 combines with J gene TRBJ1-3; TRBD1 matches at 8 bases. V shed 10 bases, J shed 8 bases, and the junction held 7 bases outside the gene matches. The CDR3 consists of 12 residues. CDR1 and CDR2 from the germline V gene are SEHNR and FQNEAQ (reference sequence). CDR3 amino acids: CANEDRVDTIYF. DNA for the CDR3: TGTGCCAATGAGGACAGGGTAGACACCATATATTTT.

This rearrangement joins TRBV18 to TRBJ1-2; perhaps TRBD1 as D (5 bases). The CDR3 is 14 residues long. Per the germline V gene, CDR1 is KGHSH and CDR2 is LQKENI. The ends were cut back, 0 bases at V and 2 bases at J, with 7 bases in the middle. For the CDR3, the DNA is TGTGCCAGCTCACCACCAAACAGGAACTATGGCTACACCTTC. Translating gives CASSPPNRNYGYTF.

This clone was detected once. The genes are TRBV3-1 (or the pseudogene TRBV3-2) and TRBJ1-2; tentative D call: TRBD1 (6 bases). Germline CDR1 and CDR2: LGHDT and YNNKEL (reference sequence). Between the trimmed V and J ends, which lost 1 base and 13 bases, there was a span of 25 bases. This CDR3 is 16 amino acids long. This CDR3 reads CASSQASGNSRGPGTF. In nucleotides, the CDR3 is TGTGCCAGCAGCCAAGCATCGGGCAATAGCAGGGGCCCAGGCACCTTC.

The rearrangement links TRBV11-2 to TRBJ1-2, with D hard to call. CDR3 size: 14 residues. The germline gives CDR1 SGHAT, CDR2 FQNNGV. Trimming took off 0 bases at V and 7 bases at J, with 12 bases between the two ends. CDR3: CASSLDGGIGGYTF. The CDR3 nucleotides are TGTGCCAGCAGCTTAGATGGCGGCATCGGTGGCTACACCTTC.

The chain links TRBV28 to TRBJ1-5; 8 nucleotides align to TRBD1. The ends lost 5 bases at V and 8 bases at J; junction bases unmatched: 14. Per the germline V gene, CDR1 is MDHEN and CDR2 is SYDVKM. The CDR3 covers 16 residues. As DNA, the CDR3 is TGTGCCAGCAGTCGGATTTCCGGGACAGGTAGGGAGCCCCAGCATTTT. Translating gives CASSRISGTGREPQHF.

The V and J genes are TRBV7-6 and TRBJ1-3, with 7 bases lining up with TRBD1. V was pared by 5 bases and J by 3 bases, with 7 bases of the junction left unmatched. This CDR3 has 15 residues. Germline assignment: CDR1 SGHVS and CDR2 FNYEAQ. The chain's CDR3 is CASSPTGQFGNTIYF. CDR3 DNA: TGTGCCAGCAGCCCAACGGGACAGTTTGGAAACACCATATATTTT.

The chain uses TRBV7-6 and TRBJ1-3; the D gene is possibly TRBD1 (6 bases). V lost 4 bases, J lost 4 bases, and 17 bases lay in between. Germline loops: CDR1 SGHVS, CDR2 FNYEAQ. The CDR3 sequence is 16 residues long. In nucleotides, the CDR3 is TGTGCCAGCAGCTCTACAGGGATGATAGGGGGAAACACCATATATTTT. Amino acids: CASSSTGMIGGNTIYF. The full variable domain, in which reference TRBV7-6 and TRBJ1-3 provide the parts outside the CDR3, is GAGVSQSPRYKVTKRGQDVALRCDPISGHVSLYWYRQALGQGPEFLTYFNYEAQQDKSGLPNDRFSAERPEGSISTLTIQRTEQRDSAMYRCASSSTGMIGGNTIYFGEGSWLTVV.

The CDR3 loop reads CASSGKRADSEKLFF. The CDR3, as DNA: TGTGCCAGCAGTGGTAAGAGGGCAGATAGTGAAAAACTGTTTTTT. This chain joins TRBV25-1 and TRBJ1-4; no definite D call. CDR1 MGHDK and CDR2 SYGVNS come from the germline V gene. The CDR3 length is 15 residues. The V end was cut by 4 bases, the J end by 7 bases, with 16 bases between. Using reference TRBV25-1 and TRBJ1-4 for the parts outside the CDR3, the full variable domain is EADIYQTPRYLVIGTGKKITLECSQTMGHDKMYWYQQDPGMELHLIHYSYGVNSTEKGDLSSESTVSRIRTEHFPLTLESARPSHTSQYLCASSGKRADSEKLFFGSGTQLSVL.

There are a few counts of this clone. The V call is TRBV6-5, the J call TRBJ1-6, with a weak D call TRBD1 (6 bases). The CDR3 runs 14 residues. The V gene lost 6 bases and the J gene lost 7 bases, with 13 bases spanning the gap. CDR1 is MNHEY, CDR2 SVGAGI, per germline. DNA for the CDR3: TGTGCCAGCAGCCGGGACACGGGAAATTCACCCCTCCACTTT. Amino acids: CASSRDTGNSPLHF.

This chain uses TRBV7-6 with TRBJ2-2; 8 nucleotides agree with TRBD1. This CDR3 is built from 15 residues. Germline-derived CDR1 and CDR2 are SGHVS and FNYEAQ. J was trimmed by 0 bases and V by 7 bases; bases with no gene match: 4. The CDR3 sequence: CASTIQGANTGELFF. As DNA, the CDR3 is TGTGCCAGCACCATACAGGGGGCGAACACCGGGGAGCTGTTTTTT.

The chain recombines TRBV5-6 with TRBJ1-2; D possibly corresponds to TRBD1 (5 bases). CDR3 size: 13 residues. Germline-derived CDR1 and CDR2 are SGHDT and YYEEEE. V was cut by 5 bases and J by 1 base, with 9 bases left in between. The CDR3 sequence is CASSRQINYGYTF. The CDR3 coding sequence is TGTGCCAGCAGTCGACAGATTAACTATGGCTACACCTTC.

The chain carries TRBV9 and TRBJ1-1, with D maybe TRBD1 (6 bases). The germline CDR1 and CDR2 sequences are SGDLS and YYNGEE. V was pared by 4 bases and J by 4 bases, with 20 bases between. The CDR3 consists of 16 residues. CDR3 amino acids: CASSPWGQGIGTEAFF. The CDR3 coding sequence is TGTGCCAGCAGCCCTTGGGGGCAGGGAATCGGCACTGAAGCTTTCTTT.

This chain joins TRBV4-1 and TRBJ2-6, with D unclear. V lost 5 bases, J lost 0 bases, and 8 bases lay in between. Germline V gives CDR1 MGHRA, CDR2 YSYEKL. This CDR3 is 15 amino acids long. The CDR3 loop reads CASSSLSSGANVLTF. In DNA form, the CDR3 reads TGCGCCAGCAGCTCCCTTAGCTCTGGGGCCAACGTCCTGACTTTC.

The genes are TRBV28 and TRBJ1-5; D might be TRBD1 (6 bases). Germline V CDR1 and CDR2: MDHEN, SYDVKM. CDR3 length: 15 residues. V was trimmed by 4 bases and J by 3 bases, leaving 13 bases between them. CDR3 sequence: CASSSGQLPNQPQHF. In nucleotides, the CDR3 is TGTGCCAGCAGTTCAGGACAGCTACCCAATCAGCCCCAGCATTTT.

The rearrangement joins TRBV5-6 to TRBJ2-5; 8 positions match TRBD1. CDR1 SGHDT and CDR2 YYEEEE come from the germline V gene. The CDR3 spans 14 residues. J lost 4 bases, V lost 0 bases, and 2 bases had no gene match. DNA of the CDR3: TGTGCCAGCAGCTTGGCAGGGGGCGGAGAGACCCAGTACTTC. Translation gives CASSLAGGGETQYF.

The chain has TRBV16 and TRBJ1-1; D is unresolved. Germline CDR1 is KGHSY and CDR2 is FQNENV. Between the trimmed V and J ends, which lost 3 bases and 0 bases, there was a span of 8 bases. The CDR3 contains 14 residues. The CDR3 nucleotides are TGTGCCAGCAGCCAGACAAATATGAACACTGAAGCTTTCTTT. Its protein is CASSQTNMNTEAFF. Together with reference TRBV16 and TRBJ1-1, the CDR3 gives the full variable domain: GEEVAQTPKHLVRGEGQKAKLYCAPIKGHSYVFWYQQVLKNEFKFLISFQNENVFDETGMPKERFSAKCLPNSPCSLEIQATKLEDSAVYFCASSQTNMNTEAFFGQGTRLTVV.